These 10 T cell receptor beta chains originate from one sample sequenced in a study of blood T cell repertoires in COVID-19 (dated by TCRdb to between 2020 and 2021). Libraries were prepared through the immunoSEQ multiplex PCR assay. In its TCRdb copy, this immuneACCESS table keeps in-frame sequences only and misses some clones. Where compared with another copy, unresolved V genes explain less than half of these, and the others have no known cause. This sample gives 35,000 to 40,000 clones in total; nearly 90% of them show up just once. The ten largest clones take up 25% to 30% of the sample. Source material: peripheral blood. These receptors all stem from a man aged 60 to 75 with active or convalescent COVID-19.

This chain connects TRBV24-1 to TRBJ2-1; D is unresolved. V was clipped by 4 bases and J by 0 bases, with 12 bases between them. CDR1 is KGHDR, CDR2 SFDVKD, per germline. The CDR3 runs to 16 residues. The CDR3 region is CATSDATSRSYNEQFF. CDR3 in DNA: TGTGCCACCAGTGACGCAACAAGTCGCTCCTACAATGAGCAGTTCTTC.

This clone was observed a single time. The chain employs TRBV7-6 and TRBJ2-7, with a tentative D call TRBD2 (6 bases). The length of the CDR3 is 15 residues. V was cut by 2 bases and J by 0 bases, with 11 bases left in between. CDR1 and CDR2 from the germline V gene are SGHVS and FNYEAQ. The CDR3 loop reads CASSLLASSSYEQYF. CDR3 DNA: TGTGCCAGCAGCTTACTAGCGTCAAGCTCCTACGAGCAGTACTTC.

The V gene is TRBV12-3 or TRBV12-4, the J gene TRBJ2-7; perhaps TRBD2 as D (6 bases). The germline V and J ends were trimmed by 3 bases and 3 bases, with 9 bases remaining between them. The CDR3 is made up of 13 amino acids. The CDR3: CASSFGSSYEQYF. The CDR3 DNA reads TGTGCCAGCAGTTTCGGGAGCAGCTACGAGCAGTACTTC.

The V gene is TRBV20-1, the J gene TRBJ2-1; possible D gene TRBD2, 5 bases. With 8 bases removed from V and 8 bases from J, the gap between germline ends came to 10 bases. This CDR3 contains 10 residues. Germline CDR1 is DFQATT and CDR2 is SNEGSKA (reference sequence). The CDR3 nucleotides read TGCAGTCGCGGGTTTGATGAGCAGTTCTTC. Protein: CSRGFDEQFF.

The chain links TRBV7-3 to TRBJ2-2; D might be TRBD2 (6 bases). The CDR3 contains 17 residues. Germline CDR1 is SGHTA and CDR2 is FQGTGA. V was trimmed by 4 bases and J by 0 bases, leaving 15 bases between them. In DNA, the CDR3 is TGTGCCAGCAGCTCCCGGCGGGGCCCATCGAACACCGGGGAGCTGTTTTTT. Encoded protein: CASSSRRGPSNTGELFF.

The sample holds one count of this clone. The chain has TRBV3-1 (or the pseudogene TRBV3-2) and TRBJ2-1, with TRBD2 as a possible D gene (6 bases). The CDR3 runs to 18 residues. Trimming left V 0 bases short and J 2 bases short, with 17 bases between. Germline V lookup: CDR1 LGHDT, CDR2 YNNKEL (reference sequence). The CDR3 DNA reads TGTGCCAGCAGCCAAGAGGACTATGGCGGGCTGACCTACAATGAGCAGTTCTTC. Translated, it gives CASSQEDYGGLTYNEQFF.

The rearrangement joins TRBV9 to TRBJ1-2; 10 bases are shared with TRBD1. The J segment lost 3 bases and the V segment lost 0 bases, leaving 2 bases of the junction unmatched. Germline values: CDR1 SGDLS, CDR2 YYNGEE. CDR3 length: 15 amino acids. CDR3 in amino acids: CASSVGTGGHYGYTF. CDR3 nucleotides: TGTGCCAGCAGCGTAGGGACAGGGGGACACTATGGCTACACCTTC.

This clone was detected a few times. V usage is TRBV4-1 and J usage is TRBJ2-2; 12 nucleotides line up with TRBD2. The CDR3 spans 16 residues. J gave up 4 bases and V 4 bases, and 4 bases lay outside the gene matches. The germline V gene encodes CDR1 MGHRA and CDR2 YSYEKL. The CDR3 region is CASSPRLAGVTGELFF. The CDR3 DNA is TGCGCCAGCAGCCCCCGACTAGCGGGAGTCACCGGGGAGCTGTTTTTT.

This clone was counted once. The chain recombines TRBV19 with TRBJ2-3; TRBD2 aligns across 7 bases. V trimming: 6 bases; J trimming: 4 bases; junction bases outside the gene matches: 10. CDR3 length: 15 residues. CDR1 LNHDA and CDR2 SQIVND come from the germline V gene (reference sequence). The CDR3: CASSPTASGADTQYF. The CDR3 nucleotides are TGTGCCAGTAGCCCTACGGCGAGCGGGGCAGATACGCAGTATTTT.

CDR3 amino acids: CASSLGQSAYNEQFF. CDR3 bases: TGTGCCAGCAGCTTAGGACAGAGCGCCTACAATGAGCAGTTCTTC. V gene TRBV7-9 combines with J gene TRBJ2-1; tentative D call: TRBD1 (5 bases). The V end lost 1 base, the J end lost 2 bases, and 9 bases lay between the germline ends. The CDR3 sequence is 15 residues long. Germline CDR1 reads SEHNR; CDR2 reads FQNEAQ (reference sequence).